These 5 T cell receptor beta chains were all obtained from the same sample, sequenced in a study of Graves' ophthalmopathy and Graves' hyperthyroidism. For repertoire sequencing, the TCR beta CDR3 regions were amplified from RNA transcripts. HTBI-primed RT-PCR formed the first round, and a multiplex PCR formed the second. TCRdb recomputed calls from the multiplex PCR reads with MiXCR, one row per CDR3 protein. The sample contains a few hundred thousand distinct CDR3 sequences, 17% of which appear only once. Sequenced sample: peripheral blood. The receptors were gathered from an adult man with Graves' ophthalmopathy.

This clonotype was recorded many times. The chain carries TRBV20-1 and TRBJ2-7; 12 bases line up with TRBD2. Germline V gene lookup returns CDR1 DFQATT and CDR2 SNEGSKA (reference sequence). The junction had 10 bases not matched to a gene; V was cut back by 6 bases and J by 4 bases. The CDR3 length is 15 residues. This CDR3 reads CSARLGLAGLYEQYF. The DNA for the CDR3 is TGCAGTGCGAGACTAGGACTAGCGGGATTATACGAGCAGTACTTC.

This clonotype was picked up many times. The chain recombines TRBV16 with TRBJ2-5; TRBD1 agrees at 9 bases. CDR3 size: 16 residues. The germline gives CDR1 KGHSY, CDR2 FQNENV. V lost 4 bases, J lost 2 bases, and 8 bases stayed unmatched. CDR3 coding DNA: TGTGCCAGCAGCCCTCCGACAGGGGGTAAACAAGAGACCCAGTACTTC. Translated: CASSPPTGGKQETQYF.

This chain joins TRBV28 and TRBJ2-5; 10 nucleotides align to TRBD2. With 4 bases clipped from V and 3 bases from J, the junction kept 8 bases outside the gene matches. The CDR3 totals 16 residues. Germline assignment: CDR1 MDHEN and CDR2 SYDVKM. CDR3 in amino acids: CASSYPRTSGEETQYF. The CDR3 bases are TGTGCCAGCAGTTACCCCAGGACTAGCGGAGAAGAGACCCAGTACTTC.

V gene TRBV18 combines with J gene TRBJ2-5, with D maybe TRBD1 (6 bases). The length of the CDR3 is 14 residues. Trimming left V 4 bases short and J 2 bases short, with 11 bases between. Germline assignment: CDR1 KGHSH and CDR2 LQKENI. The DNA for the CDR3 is TGTGCCAGCTCACGACGGACAGAGCAAGAGACCCAGTACTTC. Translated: CASSRRTEQETQYF.

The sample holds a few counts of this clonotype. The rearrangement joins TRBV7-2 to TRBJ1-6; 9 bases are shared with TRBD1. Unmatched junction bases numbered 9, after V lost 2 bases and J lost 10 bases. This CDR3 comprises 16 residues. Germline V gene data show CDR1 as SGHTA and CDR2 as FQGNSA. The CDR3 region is CASSLTGGQGRSPLHF. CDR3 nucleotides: TGTGCCAGCAGCTTAACCGGGGGACAGGGACGGTCACCCCTCCACTTT.